Listed below are T cell receptor beta chains from one sample, sequenced in a study of T cell responses to AZD1222 COVID-19 vaccine. The table came from immunoSEQ multiplex PCR; TCRdb's copy has only in-frame clones and leaves some out. This sample has 90,000 to 150,000 clones, with approximately 90% found just once. Sequencing used peripheral blood, obtained on day 0 of AZD1222 vaccination. Every receptor here comes from an adult in good health. The CDR3 runs from the conserved cysteine through the conserved F or W. Each record gives: CDR3 DNA, CDR3 protein, D gene, V gene, J gene, clone size. The D gene is left open where the match is weak. Clone size, where shown, is once, few, many, or a class for clones that have expanded.

DNA: TGTGCCAGCAGCCCCCCGGACAGTTTAGGGAAACTGTTTTTT
CDR3: CASSPPDSLGKLFF
D: .
V: TRBV7-8
J: TRBJ1-4
size: .

DNA: TGTGCCAGTAGTATAGGACAGGGGGCTTTTGGAAACACCATATATTTT
CDR3: CASSIGQGAFGNTIYF
D: TRBD1
V: TRBV19
J: TRBJ1-3
size: .

DNA: TGCGCCAGCAGCTTAAACACCGATCAGCCCCAGCATTTT
CDR3: CASSLNTDQPQHF
D: .
V: TRBV5-1
J: TRBJ1-5
size: .

DNA: TGTGCCAGCAGCCCGGAGGCGGCAGAAGAGCCCTACGAGCAGTACTTC
CDR3: CASSPEAAEEPYEQYF
D: .
V: TRBV5-8
J: TRBJ2-7
size: .

DNA: TGTGCCAGCACCCCCCAGGGGGGATTCACTGAAGCTTTCTTT
CDR3: CASTPQGGFTEAFF
D: TRBD1
V: TRBV7-9
J: TRBJ1-1
size: .

DNA: TGTGCCTGGGGACGGGGGGCTCTAACCGAAAAACTGTTTTTT
CDR3: CAWGRGALTEKLFF
D: .
V: TRBV30
J: TRBJ1-4
size: .

DNA: TGCAGCGTTAGGGGATTGAACACTGAAGCTTTCTTT
CDR3: CSVRGLNTEAFF
D: .
V: TRBV29-1
J: TRBJ1-1
size: .

DNA: TGTGCCAGCAGTTTTTCGGGGAATGGCTACACCTTC
CDR3: CASSFSGNGYTF
D: .
V: TRBV12-3/TRBV12-4
J: TRBJ1-2
size: .

DNA: TGTGCTACGGGCTGGTACAATGAGCAGTTCTTC
CDR3: CATGWYNEQFF
D: .
V: TRBV6-5
J: TRBJ2-1
size: .

DNA: TGTGCCAGCAGCTCCCAGACAGGGGGGGAGGAACTGTTTTTT
CDR3: CASSSQTGGEELFF
D: TRBD1
V: TRBV11-2
J: TRBJ1-4
size: .

DNA: TGCGCCAGCAGCTTGTTTCAGGGGAAGACTGGCTACACCTTC
CDR3: CASSLFQGKTGYTF
D: .
V: TRBV5-1
J: TRBJ1-2
size: .

DNA: TGTGCCAGCAGAAAAGGGACAGCCTCTGGGGCCAACGTCCTGACTTTC
CDR3: CASRKGTASGANVLTF
D: TRBD1
V: TRBV27
J: TRBJ2-6
size: .

DNA: TGTGCCAGCAGCTTAGGGGCTAACACTGAAGCTTTCTTT
CDR3: CASSLGANTEAFF
D: .
V: TRBV7-9
J: TRBJ1-1
size: .

DNA: TGTGCCATCCATGGAGGGAGGGACACTGAAGCTTTCTTT
CDR3: CAIHGGRDTEAFF
D: .
V: TRBV28
J: TRBJ1-1
size: once

DNA: TGTGCCAGCAGTTACGAAGGGGGCGCTGAAGCTTTCTTT
CDR3: CASSYEGGAEAFF
D: TRBD1
V: TRBV6-5
J: TRBJ1-1
size: .

DNA: TGTGCCAGCAGCCGTAAAGCGGGGATTAACACTGAAGCTTTCTTT
CDR3: CASSRKAGINTEAFF
D: .
V: TRBV14
J: TRBJ1-1
size: once

DNA: TGTGCCAGCAGCTTAAGTACTAGCTACGAGCAGTACTTC
CDR3: CASSLSTSYEQYF
D: .
V: TRBV11-2
J: TRBJ2-7
size: .

DNA: TGTGCCAGTAGTATGAGTGCTGAAGCTTTCTTT
CDR3: CASSMSAEAFF
D: .
V: TRBV19
J: TRBJ1-1
size: .

DNA: TGTGCCACCAGCCACAGCCAAGAGACCCAGTACTTC
CDR3: CATSHSQETQYF
D: .
V: TRBV24-1
J: TRBJ2-5
size: .

DNA: TGCGCCAGCAGGGACAACTCAAACACCATATATTTT
CDR3: CASRDNSNTIYF
D: .
V: TRBV5-1
J: TRBJ1-3
size: .

DNA: TGCAGCGTTGAAGACCCCGGGGGGCCCCAGCATTTT
CDR3: CSVEDPGGPQHF
D: .
V: TRBV29-1
J: TRBJ1-5
size: .

DNA: TGCAGCGTTGAAAGGACTAGCGTTGCCGGGGAGCTGTTTTTT
CDR3: CSVERTSVAGELFF
D: TRBD2
V: TRBV29-1
J: TRBJ2-2
size: .

DNA: TGCAGCGTTGACGGGACAGGGAACACTGAAGCTTTCTTT
CDR3: CSVDGTGNTEAFF
D: TRBD1
V: TRBV29-1
J: TRBJ1-1
size: .

DNA: TGTGCCAGCTACTCCCCGGTGGGTAATGAAAAACTGTTTTTT
CDR3: CASYSPVGNEKLFF
D: .
V: TRBV14
J: TRBJ1-4
size: .

DNA: TGTGCCAGCGGGGATGGCGGGGGGATCACAGATACGCAGTATTTT
CDR3: CASGDGGGITDTQYF
D: TRBD2
V: TRBV3-1/TRBV3-2
J: TRBJ2-3
size: .

DNA: TGTGCCAGCAGCCCTCAATACAATGAGCAGTTCTTC
CDR3: CASSPQYNEQFF
D: .
V: TRBV3-1/TRBV3-2
J: TRBJ2-1
size: .

DNA: TGCGCCAGCAGCCAAGGGAGGGGGCAAAGACCCTACGAGCAGTACTTC
CDR3: CASSQGRGQRPYEQYF
D: .
V: TRBV4-1
J: TRBJ2-7
size: few

DNA: TGTGCCACCAGCAGAGAGGGCCTAGCGGGGTCCACAGATACGCAGTATTTT
CDR3: CATSREGLAGSTDTQYF
D: TRBD2
V: TRBV15
J: TRBJ2-3
size: .

DNA: TGTGCCAGCAGCTCGACCGAAGCTGGAAACACCATATATTTT
CDR3: CASSSTEAGNTIYF
D: .
V: TRBV13
J: TRBJ1-3
size: once

DNA: TGTGCCAGCAGCGTCTCCGGGACAGGGCCTTACGAGCAGTACTTC
CDR3: CASSVSGTGPYEQYF
D: TRBD1
V: TRBV9
J: TRBJ2-7
size: .

DNA: TGTGCCAGCATAGCGGGAACAAATGAAAAACTGTTTTTT
CDR3: CASIAGTNEKLFF
D: .
V: TRBV2
J: TRBJ1-4
size: .

DNA: TGTGCCAGCAGCTTAAACCCCGTTAGCACAGATACGCAGTATTTT
CDR3: CASSLNPVSTDTQYF
D: .
V: TRBV7-3
J: TRBJ2-3
size: .

DNA: TGTGCCAGCAGCGCGATAACGTTGGGAAAACTGTTTTTT
CDR3: CASSAITLGKLFF
D: .
V: TRBV5-6
J: TRBJ1-4
size: many

DNA: TGTGCCAGCTCGGGGGGGTCATCCACCTACGAGCAGTACTTC
CDR3: CASSGGSSTYEQYF
D: TRBD2
V: TRBV18
J: TRBJ2-7
size: .

DNA: TGTGCCAGCAGCCCTGTTCAGGGTACAGAGACCCAGTACTTC
CDR3: CASSPVQGTETQYF
D: .
V: TRBV11-2
J: TRBJ2-5
size: .

DNA: TGTGCCAGCAGCGTAGATGTAGATCAGCCCCAGCATTTT
CDR3: CASSVDVDQPQHF
D: .
V: TRBV9
J: TRBJ1-5
size: .

DNA: TGTGCCAGCAGCCAAGATCGGCACACTGAAGCTTTCTTT
CDR3: CASSQDRHTEAFF
D: .
V: TRBV3-1/TRBV3-2
J: TRBJ1-1
size: .

DNA: TGTGCCAGCAGTTTTGTCAGGGCTCCTGAAGCTTTCTTT
CDR3: CASSFVRAPEAFF
D: .
V: TRBV27
J: TRBJ1-1
size: .

DNA: TGTGCCAGCAGCTTTGGGGGAACGGACGCAGAGCAGTACTTC
CDR3: CASSFGGTDAEQYF
D: .
V: TRBV5-5
J: TRBJ2-7
size: .

DNA: TGTGCCAGCAGCACCGGGAGAGACACTGAAGCTTTCTTT
CDR3: CASSTGRDTEAFF
D: .
V: TRBV5-6
J: TRBJ1-1
size: once

DNA: TGCGCCAGCAGCTTGGGCAGGGCAACTAATGAAAAACTGTTTTTT
CDR3: CASSLGRATNEKLFF
D: .
V: TRBV5-1
J: TRBJ1-4
size: .

DNA: TGTGCCAGCACCACTAGCGGGAGTTCGGATGAGCAGTTCTTC
CDR3: CASTTSGSSDEQFF
D: TRBD2
V: TRBV6-5
J: TRBJ2-1
size: .

DNA: TGTGCCAGCAGCTTGGTCCAGGGTAGAAACACCATATATTTT
CDR3: CASSLVQGRNTIYF
D: .
V: TRBV5-6
J: TRBJ1-3
size: once

DNA: TGTGCCAGCAGTCCCGACAGGGGGCTTTATGGCTACACCTTC
CDR3: CASSPDRGLYGYTF
D: TRBD1
V: TRBV6-5
J: TRBJ1-2
size: .

DNA: TGTGCCAGCAGTTCAAACCCGGGACTAGCGTCGTCTGAGCAGTTCTTC
CDR3: CASSSNPGLASSEQFF
D: TRBD2
V: TRBV27
J: TRBJ2-1
size: .

DNA: TGTGCCAGCAGCCAAGTGACTCTAGCGGGAGCCGGTACCGGGGAGCTGTTTTTT
CDR3: CASSQVTLAGAGTGELFF
D: TRBD2
V: TRBV14
J: TRBJ2-2
size: .

DNA: TGTGCCAGCACCGATTCGGAGGATGAAAAACTGTTTTTT
CDR3: CASTDSEDEKLFF
D: .
V: TRBV7-9
J: TRBJ1-4
size: .

DNA: TGTGCCAGCAGCAAAGAACAGGGCAGAGACACTGAAGCTTTCTTT
CDR3: CASSKEQGRDTEAFF
D: .
V: TRBV21-1
J: TRBJ1-1
size: .

DNA: TGCAGCGTTACCGGCGGTTCCAACACCGGGGAGCTGTTTTTT
CDR3: CSVTGGSNTGELFF
D: .
V: TRBV29-1
J: TRBJ2-2
size: .

DNA: TGTGCCAGCAGCCAGGACGAGAACACTGAAGCTTTCTTT
CDR3: CASSQDENTEAFF
D: .
V: TRBV14
J: TRBJ1-1
size: .

DNA: TGTGCCAGCTCACATGGGACAGACAGAAGCACAGATACGCAGTATTTT
CDR3: CASSHGTDRSTDTQYF
D: TRBD1
V: TRBV18
J: TRBJ2-3
size: once

DNA: TGTGCCAGCAGTCCCCCGGGTGTCAATGAGCAGTTCTTC
CDR3: CASSPPGVNEQFF
D: .
V: TRBV7-9
J: TRBJ2-1
size: .

DNA: TGTGCCAGCACGGAAGGACAAAACACCGGGGAGCTGTTTTTT
CDR3: CASTEGQNTGELFF
D: .
V: TRBV19
J: TRBJ2-2
size: .

DNA: TGTGCCAGCAGTGAGAGGGGGATCGCTGAAGCTTTCTTT
CDR3: CASSERGIAEAFF
D: .
V: TRBV6-1
J: TRBJ1-1
size: .

DNA: TGTGCCAGCAGTTTATGGGCGACAGGGAACTATGGCTACACCTTC
CDR3: CASSLWATGNYGYTF
D: TRBD1
V: TRBV28
J: TRBJ1-2
size: .